The 7 T cell receptor beta chains below all came from one sample that was sequenced in a study of T cell responses to AZD1222 COVID-19 vaccine. This table comes from immunoSEQ multiplex PCR, and its TCRdb copy is limited to in-frame clones, with some not included. Of more than 100,000 clones in the sample, approximately 90% were seen once. Material: peripheral blood, obtained 28 days after the second AZD1222 dose. The receptors originated from an adult who received the AZD1222 COVID-19 vaccine.

J is TRBJ1-2 and V is TRBV7-9, with 7 bases aligning to TRBD1. With 1 base clipped from V and 2 bases from J, the junction kept 7 bases outside the gene matches. This CDR3 contains 16 residues. Per the germline V gene, CDR1 is SEHNR and CDR2 is FQNEAQ (reference sequence). The CDR3 DNA is TGTGCCAGCAGCTTAGTGGGAGGCAGGGGGAACTATGGCTACACCTTC. It yields the protein CASSLVGGRGNYGYTF.

This clone was seen only a few times. The chain links TRBV15 to TRBJ2-5; D remains ambiguous. The CDR3 is made up of 15 amino acids. Germline-derived CDR1 and CDR2 are LNHNV and YYDKDF (reference sequence). The ends were cut back, 0 bases at V and 5 bases at J, with 13 bases in the middle. CDR3 sequence (DNA): TGTGCCACCAGCAGAGATATGGGCGGCAGTGAGACCCAGTACTTC. It translates to CATSRDMGGSETQYF. Complete variable domain (other parts from reference TRBV15 and TRBJ2-5): DAMVIQNPRYQVTQFGKPVTLSCSQTLNHNVMYWYQQKSSQAPKLLFHYYDKDFNNEADTPDNFQSRRPNTSFCFLDIRSPGLGDTAMYLCATSRDMGGSETQYFGPGTRLLVL.

The V call is TRBV5-1, the J call TRBJ2-3; tentatively, D is TRBD1 or TRBD2 (6 bases each). In germline, CDR1 is SGHRS, CDR2 YFSETQ. The CDR3 consists of 13 residues. Deletions cut 4 bases from V and 3 bases from J, with 9 bases between. CDR3 amino acids: CASSIGGTDTQYF. The CDR3 DNA reads as TGCGCCAGCAGCATAGGGGGGACAGATACGCAGTATTTT.

This chain links TRBV20-1 with TRBJ2-5; 12 bases align to TRBD2. V lost 3 bases, J lost 0 bases, and 5 bases stayed unmatched. The CDR3 covers 16 residues. The germline gives CDR1 DFQATT, CDR2 SNEGSKA (reference sequence). The CDR3 DNA is TGCAGTGCTAGTCGGCTAGCGGGGGGGTACCAAGAGACCCAGTACTTC. Protein: CSASRLAGGYQETQYF.

The chain employs TRBV27 and TRBJ1-6, with a tentative D call TRBD1 (6 bases). Deletions cut 5 bases from V and 6 bases from J, with 11 bases between. Germline CDR1 reads MNHEY; CDR2 reads SMNVEV (reference sequence). The CDR3 is 14 residues long. The CDR3 DNA reads TGTGCCAGCAGTGAGCAGGGGACTAATTCACCCCTCCACTTT. It is translated as CASSEQGTNSPLHF.

A single count supports this clone. The V and J genes are TRBV28 and TRBJ2-7; TRBD1 matches at 9 bases. The CDR3 loop spans 16 amino acids. The ends lost 1 base at V and 6 bases at J; junction bases unmatched: 10. Germline V gives CDR1 MDHEN, CDR2 SYDVKM. The CDR3 loop is CASSLLPGQGKSEQYF. CDR3 DNA sequence: TGTGCCAGCAGTTTATTACCGGGACAGGGTAAATCCGAGCAGTACTTC.

A note on this clone: This sample includes further DNA sequences coding for the same CDR3. This chain links TRBV5-1 with TRBJ1-2, with a tentative D call TRBD1 (5 bases). V was cut by 0 bases and J by 8 bases, with 11 bases left in between. Per germline, CDR1 SGHRS and CDR2 YFSETQ. This CDR3 comprises 13 residues. This CDR3 is CASSLEGAGGYTF. The DNA for the CDR3 is TGCGCCAGCAGCTTGGAAGGGGCAGGAGGCTACACCTTC.